This T cell receptor beta chain derives from a study of cytomegalovirus exposure and HLA in healthy donors. Germline V gene data show CDR1 as SGHVS and CDR2 as FQNEAQ. This CDR3 is 15 amino acids long. Losses at the gene ends were 0 bases for V and 7 bases for J; bases not matched to a gene: 5. The PCR had 60 Vbeta and 13 Jbeta primers. The assay was immunoSEQ multiplex PCR, and TCRdb's table has in-frame clones only and misses some. Recorded for this sample: fewer than 110,000 clones. The source of this sequence is a man aged 35 to 55 in good health and CMV-seronegative. Material for sequencing was PBMCs. The chain uses TRBV7-8 and TRBJ1-5, with 8 bases that match TRBD1. CDR3 sequence reads: CASSLAQGARQPQHF. The CDR3 nucleotides read TGTGCCAGCAGCTTAGCCCAGGGGGCGCGGCAGCCCCAGCATTTT.